This TCR beta chain came from a study of regulatory dendritic cells for organ transplantation. Study observations and caveats: Naive CD4+ and CD8+ repertoires were highly diverse; memory CD8+ was most oligoclonal. Mature dendritic cells appeared to drive more memory CD8+ clonal expansion than regulatory ones.

Note on this clone: Its antigen is unidentified.

Memory T cells were CD45RO+, naive were CD45RA+, sorted by FACS. V gave up 10 bases and J gave up 3 bases; unmatched junction bases: 9. The germline V gene has CDR1 SNHLY and CDR2 FYNNEI. This CDR3 has 15 amino acids. Sequencing used immunoSEQ multiplex PCR; TCRdb keeps in-frame clones, though not all of them. The profile shows about 38,000 clones, about 89% of them singletons. The sequenced material came from naive CD8+ T cells from blood. Subset meaning: CD45RA+ naive T cells. The chain recombines TRBV2 with TRBJ2-1; 10 positions match TRBD2. The receptor comes from a human donor in good health. In DNA form, the CDR3 reads TGTGCCACCAAACCCCCTAGCGGGAGCTACAATGAGCAGTTCTTC. Protein sequence: CATKPPSGSYNEQFF.